Below, 25 T cell receptor beta chains from the same sample are listed, as sequenced in a study of cytomegalovirus exposure and HLA in healthy donors. Assay used: immunoSEQ multiplex PCR; TCRdb lists only in-frame clones, some missing. The sample has approximately 50,000 clones, just over 85% seen once. The sequenced sample consisted of PBMCs. The receptor source for this set is a woman in her 30s in good health and CMV-seronegative.

This rearrangement joins TRBV27 to TRBJ1-5; D gene uncertain. CDR3 length equals 14 residues. CDR1 MNHEY and CDR2 SMNVEV come from the germline V gene (reference sequence). Trimming cost V 5 bases and J 1 base, with 9 bases left between them. The CDR3 region is CASSPDWSNQPQHF. As DNA, the CDR3 is TGTGCCAGCAGTCCGGACTGGAGCAATCAGCCCCAGCATTTT.

The V gene is TRBV5-1, the J gene TRBJ2-7, with 8 bases fitting TRBD1. Germline CDR1 SGHRS, CDR2 YFSETQ. The CDR3 sequence is 16 residues long. The V segment lost 4 bases and the J segment 5 bases; nucleotides outside the gene matches: 14. The CDR3 sequence: CASSVTQDRVVDEQYF. The CDR3 DNA reads as TGCGCCAGCAGCGTAACCCAGGACAGGGTAGTCGACGAGCAGTACTTC.

This clone has a single count. The chain is built from TRBV27 and TRBJ1-2; 7 bases line up with TRBD1. The CDR3 has 14 residues. After removal of 5 bases from V and 0 bases from J, the junction contained 3 bases not matched to a gene. The germline V gene has CDR1 MNHEY and CDR2 SMNVEV (reference sequence). CDR3 sequence: CASSTGTANYGYTF. CDR3 bases: TGTGCCAGCAGTACCGGGACAGCTAACTATGGCTACACCTTC.

In this sample, this clone turned up once. The chain uses TRBV29-1 and TRBJ2-1; TRBD2 is a possible D gene (6 bases). Per germline, CDR1 SQVTM and CDR2 ANQGSEA. The V and J ends lost 0 bases and 3 bases respectively, with 15 bases between them. The CDR3 is 16 residues long. The CDR3 region is CSVEDTAGLYYNEQFF. The CDR3 DNA sequence: TGCAGCGTTGAAGACACAGCGGGCTTGTACTACAATGAGCAGTTCTTC.

This CDR3 reads CASTPVMTAVQPQHF. The CDR3, as DNA: TGTGCCAGCACCCCAGTGATGACGGCGGTGCAGCCCCAGCATTTT. J is TRBJ1-5 and V is TRBV28; D unresolved. CDR3 length: 15 residues. The V and J ends lost 7 bases and 7 bases respectively, with 20 bases between them. Germline lookup yields CDR1 MDHEN and CDR2 SYDVKM.

This chain connects TRBV7-2 to TRBJ2-7; 11 bases are a match to TRBD2. Germline loops: CDR1 SGHTA, CDR2 FQGNSA. This CDR3 contains 17 residues. Losses at the gene ends were 5 bases for V and 0 bases for J; bases not matched to a gene: 9. DNA of the CDR3: TGTGCCAGCAGCCTCCGTCCCACTAGCGGGAGCTCCTACGAGCAGTACTTC. Translated: CASSLRPTSGSSYEQYF.

The V gene is TRBV2, the J gene TRBJ2-4; 11 bases are shared with TRBD2. Trimming took 2 bases from V and 2 from J; bases not matched to a gene: 8. Germline loops: CDR1 SNHLY, CDR2 FYNNEI. The CDR3 spans 18 residues. CDR3 sequence: CASSEFTSGSVPKNIQYF. The DNA of the CDR3 is TGTGCCAGCAGTGAATTTACTAGCGGGAGTGTACCCAAAAACATTCAGTACTTC.

The chain links TRBV9 to TRBJ2-3; weak D call: TRBD1 (6 bases). Trimming took 2 bases from V and 5 from J, leaving 12 bases between them. The CDR3 sequence is 14 residues long. In germline, CDR1 is SGDLS, CDR2 YYNGEE. In DNA, the CDR3 is TGTGCCAGCAGCGTGCAGGGGCACGGAGATACGCAGTATTTT. Protein: CASSVQGHGDTQYF. Combining the CDR3 with reference TRBV9 and TRBJ2-3 gives the whole variable domain DSGVTQTPKHLITATGQRVTLRCSPRSGDLSVYWYQQSLDQGLQFLIQYYNGEERAKGNILERFSAQQFPDLHSELNLSSLELGDSALYFCASSVQGHGDTQYFGPGTRLTVL.

The chain has TRBV5-1 and TRBJ2-7; D possibly corresponds to TRBD2 (6 bases). V was trimmed by 4 bases and J by 3 bases, leaving 11 bases between them. This CDR3 has 13 amino acids. Per germline, CDR1 SGHRS and CDR2 YFSETQ. The CDR3 nucleotides are TGCGCCAGCAGCCAGGGACTCCTCTACGAGCAGTACTTC. The encoded protein is CASSQGLLYEQYF.

V and J are TRBV19 and TRBJ2-3; 12 nucleotides line up with TRBD2. The V segment lost 5 bases and the J segment 2 bases; nucleotides outside the gene matches: 8. Germline V gives CDR1 LNHDA, CDR2 SQIVND (reference sequence). This CDR3 has 17 residues. CDR3 residues: CASSEGLAGLFTDTQYF. Written as DNA, the CDR3 is TGTGCCAGTAGTGAAGGACTAGCGGGATTATTCACAGATACGCAGTATTTT.

The V and J genes are TRBV7-2 and TRBJ2-1; 11 bases agree with TRBD2. CDR3 size: 16 residues. Germline V gene lookup returns CDR1 SGHTA and CDR2 FQGNSA. V lost 6 bases and J lost 5; bases outside the gene matches: 9. The chain's CDR3 is CASRPVGTSGHNEQFF. The DNA of the CDR3 is TGTGCCAGCAGACCCGTCGGGACTAGCGGTCACAATGAGCAGTTCTTC.

The V call is TRBV10-3, the J call TRBJ2-1; D possibly corresponds to TRBD2 (5 bases). This CDR3 spans 11 amino acids. Between the trimmed V and J ends, which lost 4 bases and 10 bases, there was a span of 8 bases. The germline V gene has CDR1 ENHRY and CDR2 SYGVKD. The CDR3 DNA sequence: TGTGCCATCAGTGCCGGGGAAGAGCAGTTCTTC. This translates into CAISAGEEQFF.

The chain employs TRBV7-9 and TRBJ2-3, with D perhaps TRBD2 (6 bases). Germline CDR1 and CDR2: SEHNR and FQNEAQ (reference sequence). CDR3 size: 14 residues. Trimming stripped 11 bases from V and 2 bases from J, with 17 bases between. The CDR3 DNA sequence: TGTGCCCTCCGTTGGGGGGAACCCACAGATACGCAGTATTTT. It translates to CALRWGEPTDTQYF.

V usage is TRBV2 and J usage is TRBJ1-4; TRBD1 matches at 8 bases. J was trimmed by 8 bases and V by 2 bases; bases with no gene match: 7. In germline, CDR1 is SNHLY, CDR2 FYNNEI. CDR3 length: 15 residues. The DNA for the CDR3 is TGTGCCAGCAGTGAAAAAGGACAGGGATGGGAAAAACTGTTTTTT. Its protein is CASSEKGQGWEKLFF.

The chain couples TRBV14 to TRBJ1-1; D unclear. CDR3 length equals 12 residues. V was pared by 1 base and J by 5 bases, with 5 bases between. The V gene's germline CDR1 is SGHDN and CDR2 FVKESK. The CDR3 DNA is TGTGCCAGCAGCCAAGTTCGGACTGAAGCTTTCTTT. This translates into CASSQVRTEAFF.

This clone was observed a single time. The chain is built from TRBV6-1 and TRBJ1-1, with 8 positions matching TRBD1. Looked up from germline, CDR1 is MNHNS and CDR2 is SASEGT. V lost 8 bases and J lost 4; bases outside the gene matches: 6. CDR3 length equals 13 residues. CDR3 DNA sequence: TGTGCCAGCGTACAGGGGGTGGGCACTGAAGCTTTCTTT. Translating it yields CASVQGVGTEAFF.

The chain couples TRBV5-4 to TRBJ1-1; no firm D call. The CDR3 is 12 amino acids. CDR1 and CDR2 from the germline V gene are SGHNT and YYREEE (reference sequence). V lost 0 bases, J lost 8 bases, and 8 bases lay in between. The DNA of the CDR3 is TGTGCCAGCAGCTTGGAACGCAGAGAAGCTTTCTTT. Amino acids: CASSLERREAFF.

This clone was detected once. This rearrangement joins TRBV10-2 to TRBJ1-4; possible D gene TRBD1, 5 bases. V gave up 5 bases and J gave up 0 bases, with 13 bases separating them. The CDR3 spans 16 residues. Germline loops: CDR1 WSHSY, CDR2 SAAADI. CDR3 DNA: TGCGCCAGCAGTTCCGAACAGGATGCAACTAATGAAAAACTGTTTTTT. Residues: CASSSEQDATNEKLFF.

The chain joins TRBV19 to TRBJ2-7; TRBD1 is a possible D gene (6 bases). The V and J ends lost 5 bases and 5 bases respectively, with 19 bases between them. This CDR3 is built from 15 residues. CDR1 and CDR2 (germline): LNHDA, SQIVND (reference sequence). CDR3 protein: CASSPNTGYGDEQYF. As DNA, the CDR3 is TGTGCCAGTAGTCCAAATACAGGGTACGGAGACGAGCAGTACTTC.

The chain has TRBV2 and TRBJ2-7; no clear D. V was trimmed by 6 bases and J by 3 bases, leaving 6 bases between them. Germline CDR1 and CDR2: SNHLY and FYNNEI. CDR3 length equals 11 residues. The CDR3 is CASRANYEQYF. The DNA for the CDR3 is TGTGCCAGCAGGGCCAACTACGAGCAGTACTTC.

The chain uses TRBV5-1 and TRBJ2-1; maybe TRBD1 (6 bases). This CDR3 is 14 amino acids long. Per the germline V gene, CDR1 is SGHRS and CDR2 is YFSETQ. With 1 base removed from V and 5 bases from J, the gap between germline ends came to 10 bases. CDR3 coding DNA: TGCGCCAGCAGCTTGCGGGACACAGACAATGAGCAGTTCTTC. It translates to CASSLRDTDNEQFF. The complete variable domain, with remaining parts taken from reference TRBV5-1 and TRBJ2-1, reads KAGVTQTPRYLIKTRGQQVTLSCSPISGHRSVSWYQQTPGQGLQFLFEYFSETQRNKGNFPGRFSGRQFSNSRSEMNVSTLELGDSALYLCASSLRDTDNEQFFGPGTRLTVL.

V gene TRBV13 combines with J gene TRBJ2-3; D is perhaps TRBD2 (5 bases). This CDR3 is built from 16 residues. The germline V and J ends were trimmed by 3 bases and 0 bases, with 13 bases remaining between them. Germline CDR1 and CDR2: PRHDT and FYEKMQ (reference sequence). CDR3 amino acids: CASSFFSVASTDTQYF. DNA of the CDR3: TGTGCCAGCAGCTTTTTTAGCGTAGCTAGCACAGATACGCAGTATTTT.

The gene calls are TRBV4-1 and TRBJ2-1; 10 bases are shared with TRBD2. This CDR3 comprises 17 residues. V gave up 0 bases and J gave up 8 bases; unmatched junction bases: 10. Germline CDR1 MGHRA, CDR2 YSYEKL. CDR3 in DNA: TGCGCCAGCAGCCAAGACCGCCTAGCGGGAGCTTACGATGAGCAGTTCTTC. Translating gives CASSQDRLAGAYDEQFF.

The chain joins TRBV29-1 to TRBJ2-7; possibly TRBD1 for D (5 bases). The CDR3 is 12 residues long. Looked up from germline, CDR1 is SQVTM and CDR2 is ANQGSEA. V was clipped by 3 bases and J by 3 bases, with 9 bases between them. The CDR3 coding sequence is TGCAGCGTTGAGGACAACCTCTACGAGCAGTACTTC. It codes for CSVEDNLYEQYF.

The V and J genes are TRBV28 and TRBJ2-5; TRBD1 is a possible D gene (6 bases). Germline-derived CDR1 and CDR2 are MDHEN and SYDVKM. Trimming removed 7 bases from V and 4 bases from J, with 16 bases in between. CDR3 length: 14 amino acids. CDR3 residues: CASITGWGTETQYF. The CDR3 DNA sequence: TGTGCCAGCATTACAGGGTGGGGCACAGAGACCCAGTACTTC.